This is a list of T cell receptor beta chains from one sample in a study of cytomegalovirus exposure and HLA in healthy donors. Only in-frame clones appear in the TCRdb table, and some are missing; sequencing was by immunoSEQ multiplex PCR. There are fewer than 350,000 clones in the sample; 70% to 90% occur only once, and 2% to 3% lies in the top ten. The sample was PBMCs. Source of these receptors: a young woman in good health and CMV-seronegative. Each CDR3 is given with its conserved first and last residue. Each record gives: J gene, D gene, V gene, clone size, CDR3 length, CDR3 protein, CDR3 DNA. D genes are given only for firm matches. Size values are once, few and many counts, or a class for expanded clones, and some rows have none.

j_gene: TRBJ2-1
d_gene: -
v_gene: TRBV19
abundance: -
len: 18
CDR3aa: CASTLWGSPGGLYNEQFF
CDR3nt: TGTGCCAGTACATTGTGGGGTTCGCCCGGGGGGCTTTACAATGAGCAGTTCTTC

j_gene: TRBJ1-6
d_gene: TRBD1
v_gene: TRBV2
abundance: -
len: 14
CDR3aa: CASSEGQLGSPLHF
CDR3nt: TGTGCCAGCAGTGAGGGACAGCTCGGTTCACCCCTCCACTTT

j_gene: TRBJ2-7
d_gene: -
v_gene: TRBV5-4
abundance: -
len: 14
CDR3aa: CASSLRDRPYEQYF
CDR3nt: TGTGCCAGCAGCTTGCGAGACAGACCCTACGAGCAGTACTTC

j_gene: TRBJ2-2
d_gene: -
v_gene: TRBV12-5
abundance: -
len: 16
CDR3aa: CASGLVQGTRIGELFF
CDR3nt: TGTGCTAGTGGTTTGGTACAGGGGACTAGAATCGGGGAGCTGTTTTTT

j_gene: TRBJ2-5
d_gene: -
v_gene: TRBV7-9
abundance: -
len: 16
CDR3aa: CASSLWALGFQETQYF
CDR3nt: TGTGCCAGCAGCTTATGGGCACTAGGCTTCCAAGAGACCCAGTACTTC

j_gene: TRBJ1-1
d_gene: -
v_gene: TRBV11-2
abundance: -
len: 16
CDR3aa: CASSLLSGTPNTEAFF
CDR3nt: TGTGCCAGCAGCTTATTAAGTGGGACACCGAACACTGAAGCTTTCTTT

j_gene: TRBJ1-2
d_gene: TRBD1
v_gene: TRBV7-9
abundance: -
len: 17
CDR3aa: CASSPRPRDSPNYGYTF
CDR3nt: TGTGCCAGCAGCCCCAGGCCGAGGGACAGCCCGAACTATGGCTACACCTTC

j_gene: TRBJ2-7
d_gene: -
v_gene: TRBV18
abundance: -
len: 17
CDR3aa: CASSPGLRTQISKEQYF
CDR3nt: TGTGCCAGCTCACCAGGGTTGAGGACACAGATCTCTAAAGAGCAGTACTTC

j_gene: TRBJ1-6
d_gene: -
v_gene: TRBV4-2
abundance: -
len: 13
CDR3aa: CASSQKRDSPLHF
CDR3nt: TGTGCCAGCAGCCAAAAACGGGATTCACCCCTCCACTTT

j_gene: TRBJ2-5
d_gene: TRBD2
v_gene: TRBV5-1
abundance: -
len: 15
CDR3aa: CASSLVAGAQETQYF
CDR3nt: TGCGCCAGCAGCTTGGTAGCGGGGGCCCAAGAGACCCAGTACTTC

j_gene: TRBJ1-2
d_gene: -
v_gene: TRBV19
abundance: -
len: 15
CDR3aa: CASRTNRLSPDGYTF
CDR3nt: TGTGCCAGTAGAACCAACCGACTATCCCCGGATGGCTACACCTTC

j_gene: TRBJ1-5
d_gene: TRBD1
v_gene: TRBV5-1
abundance: -
len: 15
CDR3aa: CASRRTGELNQPQHF
CDR3nt: TGCGCCAGCAGACGAACAGGGGAATTAAATCAGCCCCAGCATTTT

j_gene: TRBJ1-1
d_gene: -
v_gene: TRBV9
abundance: -
len: 14
CDR3aa: CASSVDPRRTEAFF
CDR3nt: TGTGCCAGCAGCGTAGACCCCAGGAGGACTGAAGCTTTCTTT

j_gene: TRBJ1-6
d_gene: -
v_gene: TRBV7-8
abundance: once
len: 17
CDR3aa: CASSLQKSAGNNSPLHF
CDR3nt: TGTGCCAGCAGCTTGCAGAAGTCGGCAGGGAATAATTCACCCCTCCACTTT

j_gene: TRBJ1-2
d_gene: -
v_gene: TRBV13
abundance: -
len: 15
CDR3aa: CASSQRTTQDYGYTF
CDR3nt: TGTGCCAGCAGCCAAAGGACAACCCAGGACTATGGCTACACCTTC

j_gene: TRBJ2-1
d_gene: -
v_gene: TRBV30
abundance: -
len: 12
CDR3aa: CASALAQNEQFF
CDR3nt: TGTGCCTCTGCCCTAGCTCAAAATGAGCAGTTCTTC

j_gene: TRBJ1-2
d_gene: TRBD1
v_gene: TRBV29-1
abundance: -
len: 11
CDR3aa: CGTGGLYGYTF
CDR3nt: TGCGGGACAGGGGGCCTCTATGGCTACACCTTC

j_gene: TRBJ2-7
d_gene: -
v_gene: TRBV11-2
abundance: once
len: 16
CDR3aa: CASSLWTQTPSYEQYF
CDR3nt: TGTGCCAGCAGCTTATGGACACAAACTCCCTCCTACGAGCAGTACTTC

j_gene: TRBJ2-2
d_gene: TRBD1
v_gene: TRBV18
abundance: once
len: 16
CDR3aa: CASSPGTGGFSGELFF
CDR3nt: TGTGCCAGCTCACCAGGGACAGGGGGCTTCTCCGGGGAGCTGTTTTTT

j_gene: TRBJ2-2
d_gene: TRBD2
v_gene: TRBV6-1
abundance: -
len: 15
CDR3aa: CASARLAGDTGELFF
CDR3nt: TGTGCCAGCGCCAGACTAGCGGGGGACACCGGGGAGCTGTTTTTT

j_gene: TRBJ2-7
d_gene: -
v_gene: TRBV6-5
abundance: -
len: 13
CDR3aa: CASSYINNYEQYF
CDR3nt: TGTGCCAGCAGTTACATTAATAACTACGAGCAGTACTTC

j_gene: TRBJ2-1
d_gene: -
v_gene: TRBV5-6
abundance: -
len: 16
CDR3aa: CASRRPGVSSYNEQFF
CDR3nt: TGTGCCAGCCGCCGTCCGGGAGTGAGCTCCTACAATGAGCAGTTCTTC

j_gene: TRBJ1-4
d_gene: -
v_gene: TRBV6-1
abundance: -
len: 16
CDR3aa: CASSEQGLPTNEKLFF
CDR3nt: TGTGCCAGCAGTGAACAGGGACTCCCAACTAATGAAAAACTGTTTTTT

j_gene: TRBJ2-5
d_gene: -
v_gene: TRBV6-1
abundance: once
len: 18
CDR3aa: CASSEAEYGGILHETQYF
CDR3nt: TGTGCCAGCAGTGAAGCAGAGTACGGCGGAATACTCCACGAGACCCAGTACTTC

j_gene: TRBJ2-1
d_gene: -
v_gene: TRBV19
abundance: -
len: 15
CDR3aa: CASSIEGGPYNEQFF
CDR3nt: TGTGCCAGTAGTATAGAAGGGGGACCTTACAATGAGCAGTTCTTC

j_gene: TRBJ2-7
d_gene: -
v_gene: TRBV5-6
abundance: few
len: 15
CDR3aa: CASSSDRIYSYEQYF
CDR3nt: TGTGCCAGCAGTTCCGACAGGATCTACTCCTACGAGCAGTACTTC

j_gene: TRBJ2-5
d_gene: TRBD1
v_gene: TRBV4-1
abundance: -
len: 16
CDR3aa: CASSQKDREIQETQYF
CDR3nt: TGCGCCAGCAGCCAGAAAGACAGGGAGATCCAAGAGACCCAGTACTTC

j_gene: TRBJ1-6
d_gene: -
v_gene: TRBV11-2
abundance: -
len: 16
CDR3aa: CASSGANPIYNSPLHF
CDR3nt: TGTGCCAGCAGCGGGGCAAATCCTATCTATAATTCACCCCTCCACTTT

j_gene: TRBJ2-2
d_gene: TRBD2
v_gene: TRBV7-2
abundance: -
len: 15
CDR3aa: CASSLGLAATGELFF
CDR3nt: TGTGCCAGCAGCTTAGGGCTAGCGGCCACCGGGGAGCTGTTTTTT

j_gene: TRBJ1-1
d_gene: -
v_gene: TRBV2
abundance: -
len: 15
CDR3aa: CASSEGGLGNTEAFF
CDR3nt: TGTGCCAGCAGTGAGGGAGGGCTCGGCAACACTGAAGCTTTCTTT

j_gene: TRBJ1-1
d_gene: -
v_gene: TRBV21-1
abundance: few
len: 18
CDR3aa: CASPRRGQGPKGSTEAFF
CDR3nt: TGTGCCAGCCCCCGCCGGGGACAGGGCCCAAAAGGGAGCACTGAAGCTTTCTTT

j_gene: TRBJ2-1
d_gene: TRBD2
v_gene: TRBV4-1
abundance: -
len: 20
CDR3aa: CASSQDRGGAGTSPYNEQFF
CDR3nt: TGCGCCAGCAGCCAAGATAGAGGAGGGGCCGGGACTAGCCCCTACAATGAGCAGTTCTTC

j_gene: TRBJ1-2
d_gene: -
v_gene: TRBV7-9
abundance: -
len: 14
CDR3aa: CASSFWGVDYGYTF
CDR3nt: TGTGCCAGCAGCTTTTGGGGCGTGGACTATGGCTACACCTTC

j_gene: TRBJ2-5
d_gene: -
v_gene: TRBV9
abundance: -
len: 14
CDR3aa: CASSVAPGGETQYF
CDR3nt: TGTGCCAGCAGCGTAGCTCCAGGGGGGGAGACCCAGTACTTC

j_gene: TRBJ1-6
d_gene: -
v_gene: TRBV11-1
abundance: -
len: 13
CDR3aa: CASSTEDNSPLHF
CDR3nt: TGTGCCAGCAGCACAGAGGACAACTCACCCCTCCACTTT

j_gene: TRBJ2-7
d_gene: TRBD2
v_gene: TRBV11-2
abundance: -
len: 14
CDR3aa: CASSFGGGSYEQYF
CDR3nt: TGTGCCAGCAGCTTTGGGGGGGGGAGCTACGAGCAGTACTTC

j_gene: TRBJ1-3
d_gene: TRBD1
v_gene: TRBV9
abundance: -
len: 16
CDR3aa: CASSVTGTGFGNTIYF
CDR3nt: TGTGCCAGCAGCGTAACGGGGACAGGGTTTGGAAACACCATATATTTT

j_gene: TRBJ1-6
d_gene: TRBD1
v_gene: TRBV12-5
abundance: once
len: 19
CDR3aa: CASGLDRTGMSSYNSPLHF
CDR3nt: TGTGCTAGTGGTTTGGACCGGACAGGTATGAGCTCCTATAATTCACCCCTCCACTTT

j_gene: TRBJ2-3
d_gene: -
v_gene: TRBV5-1
abundance: -
len: 14
CDR3aa: CASSLEAGTDTQYF
CDR3nt: TGCGCCAGCAGCTTGGAGGCGGGAACAGATACGCAGTATTTT

j_gene: TRBJ1-2
d_gene: TRBD1
v_gene: TRBV27
abundance: few
len: 16
CDR3aa: CASSFLGGTGGNGYTF
CDR3nt: TGTGCCAGCAGTTTCCTGGGGGGAACAGGGGGCAATGGCTACACCTTC

j_gene: TRBJ2-1
d_gene: -
v_gene: TRBV15
abundance: once
len: 16
CDR3aa: CATSLGGGGRYNEQFF
CDR3nt: TGTGCCACCAGCTTGGGGGGCGGGGGCCGCTACAATGAGCAGTTCTTC

j_gene: TRBJ1-2
d_gene: -
v_gene: TRBV23-1
abundance: once
len: 15
CDR3aa: CASVDRDGGSYGYTF
CDR3nt: TGCGCCAGCGTTGACCGGGACGGGGGATCGTATGGCTACACCTTC

j_gene: TRBJ1-6
d_gene: -
v_gene: TRBV18
abundance: -
len: 17
CDR3aa: CASSPQAFSSYNSPLHF
CDR3nt: TGTGCCAGCTCACCACAAGCGTTTAGCTCCTATAATTCACCCCTCCACTTT

j_gene: TRBJ1-1
d_gene: TRBD1
v_gene: TRBV10-2
abundance: once
len: 14
CDR3aa: CASSYRGQSTEAFF
CDR3nt: TGCGCCAGCAGTTACAGGGGGCAGAGCACTGAAGCTTTCTTT

j_gene: TRBJ1-3
d_gene: -
v_gene: TRBV6-1
abundance: -
len: 14
CDR3aa: CASSGAGIGDTIYF
CDR3nt: TGTGCCAGCAGTGGGGCAGGGATTGGCGACACCATATATTTT

j_gene: TRBJ2-1
d_gene: -
v_gene: TRBV11-3
abundance: -
len: 15
CDR3aa: CASSLGVGVKNEQFF
CDR3nt: TGTGCCAGCAGCTTAGGGGTAGGGGTCAAAAATGAGCAGTTCTTC

j_gene: TRBJ2-2
d_gene: -
v_gene: TRBV9
abundance: -
len: 13
CDR3aa: CASSPRGGGELFF
CDR3nt: TGTGCCAGCAGCCCCCGAGGGGGCGGGGAGCTGTTTTTT

j_gene: TRBJ2-2
d_gene: -
v_gene: TRBV5-4
abundance: -
len: 15
CDR3aa: CASSPQGLNTGELFF
CDR3nt: TGTGCCAGCAGCCCGCAGGGCTTGAACACCGGGGAGCTGTTTTTT

j_gene: TRBJ1-2
d_gene: TRBD1
v_gene: TRBV6-4
abundance: -
len: 14
CDR3aa: CASKQGASTYGYTF
CDR3nt: TGTGCCAGCAAACAGGGGGCGTCAACTTATGGCTACACCTTC

j_gene: TRBJ2-7
d_gene: TRBD1
v_gene: TRBV4-1
abundance: -
len: 15
CDR3aa: CASSPSRDRSKEQYF
CDR3nt: TGCGCCAGCAGCCCCTCCCGGGACAGGAGCAAAGAGCAGTACTTC